These T cell receptor beta chains were read from a single sample in a study of response to subunit inactivated influenza vaccine. TCRdb analysed the RT-PCR reads with MiXCR anew, one entry per CDR3 protein. The table shows about 190,000 distinct CDR3 sequences, with around 14% occurring only once. The specimen was CD8+ T cells sorted from PBMCs, collected less than 6 days after vaccination. These receptors were obtained from a man aged 50 or older who received an inactivated influenza vaccine. Both conserved end residues are part of each CDR3. A D gene is named only where the DNA matches it firmly. Expanded clones are given a class, and other clones once, few, many or no size at all.

TRBJ2-2,once,TRBV4-3,TRBD2,CASSQFQSGGRELFF,TGCGCCAGCAGCCAATTCCAGTCGGGGGGGCGGGAGCTGTTTTTT
TRBJ1-1,NA,TRBV29-1,TRBD1,CSVELQGLAFF,TGCAGCGTGGAATTACAGGGGTTGGCTTTCTTT
TRBJ2-3,few,TRBV27,TRBD2,CASSFLAGVGTDTQYF,TGTGCCAGCAGTTTTCTTGCGGGAGTGGGCACAGATACGCAGTATTTT
TRBJ2-7,NA,TRBV6-5,NA,CASSYSSGGAYEQYF,TGTGCCAGCAGTTACTCGTCTGGGGGCGCCTACGAGCAGTACTTC
TRBJ1-4,NA,TRBV20-1,NA,CSARSADTNEKLFF,TGCAGTGCACGCTCTGCCGACACTAATGAAAAACTGTTTTTT
TRBJ2-7,few,TRBV2,NA,CASSDGSYEQYF,TGTGCCAGCAGTGATGGGTCCTACGAGCAGTACTTC
TRBJ2-3,NA,TRBV6-2/TRBV6-3,NA,CASSSARDGDTQYF,TGTGCCAGCAGTTCGGCCAGGGATGGAGATACGCAGTATTTT
TRBJ1-2,NA,TRBV9,TRBD1,CASSLTGTANYGYTF,TGTGCCAGCAGCTTGACAGGGACAGCTAACTATGGCTACACCTTC
TRBJ2-1,many,TRBV20-1,NA,CSARDPGRPYNEQFF,TGCAGTGCTAGAGATCCGGGCAGGCCCTACAATGAGCAGTTCTTC
TRBJ2-7,NA,TRBV4-2,TRBD2,CASSISGGRNYEQYF,TGTGCCAGCAGCATATCGGGCGGGAGGAACTACGAGCAGTACTTC
TRBJ2-7,NA,TRBV4-3,TRBD1,CASSQDIWDRGVEQYF,TGCGCCAGCAGCCAAGATATATGGGACAGGGGTGTCGAGCAGTACTTC
TRBJ2-4,few,TRBV7-8,TRBD2,CASSLLPPGLEVQYF,TGTGCCAGCAGCTTACTCCCCCCGGGACTAGAGGTTCAGTACTTC
TRBJ2-1,few,TRBV5-5,NA,CASSLSHEQFF,TGTGCCAGCAGCTTGAGTCATGAGCAGTTCTTC
TRBJ1-4,NA,TRBV25-1,NA,CASSEPGRNEKLFF,TGTGCCAGCAGTGAACCAGGGAGAAATGAAAAACTGTTTTTT
TRBJ2-1,few,TRBV24-1,TRBD1,CATSDFPGTESYNEQFF,TGTGCCACCAGTGATTTCCCTGGGACAGAAAGTTACAATGAGCAGTTCTTC
TRBJ1-2,few,TRBV29-1,NA,CSVARLGRDYGYTF,TGCAGCGTGGCCCGACTAGGGCGAGACTATGGCTACACCTTC
TRBJ2-7,NA,TRBV7-8,NA,CASSWYSVYEHYF,TGTGCCAGCAGCTGGTATAGCGTCTACGAGCATTACTTC
TRBJ2-1,NA,TRBV12-3/TRBV12-4,TRBD2,CATAPVAGAHNEQFF,TGTGCCACCGCACCAGTCGCGGGAGCCCACAATGAGCAGTTCTTC
TRBJ2-7,few,TRBV7-2,NA,CASSRAGPYEQYF,TGTGCCAGCAGTCGCGCCGGGCCCTACGAGCAGTACTTC
TRBJ2-7,NA,TRBV7-2,TRBD2,CASSLALVAGGLEQYF,TGTGCCAGCAGCTTAGCCTTGGTAGCGGGAGGTCTCGAGCAGTACTTC
TRBJ2-7,many,TRBV29-1,NA,CSVELSTEPYEQYF,TGCAGCGTTGAATTGTCGACCGAGCCCTACGAGCAGTACTTC
TRBJ2-3,few,TRBV11-1,TRBD1,CASSFRQGAGPDTQYF,TGTGCCAGCAGCTTCAGACAGGGAGCTGGGCCAGATACGCAGTATTTT
TRBJ2-5,NA,TRBV7-9,TRBD2,CASSSNGLAARETQYF,TGTGCCAGCAGCTCCAACGGACTAGCGGCTCGGGAGACCCAGTACTTC
TRBJ2-1,few,TRBV11-2,TRBD2,CASSLGAPPLAVGTNEQFF,TGTGCCAGCAGCTTAGGAGCCCCCCCTCTAGCGGTGGGTACAAATGAGCAGTTCTTC
TRBJ2-5,NA,TRBV12-3/TRBV12-4,NA,CASSFDQETQYF,TGTGCCAGCAGTTTCGACCAAGAGACCCAGTACTTC
TRBJ2-5,NA,TRBV29-1,TRBD2,CSVETGTSGILETQYF,TGCAGCGTTGAAACGGGGACTAGCGGGATCCTCGAGACCCAGTACTTC